This T cell receptor (beta chain) was retrieved from a study of blood T cell repertoires in COVID-19. About the study: Material from acute and convalescent COVID-19 was sourced from the United States, Italy and Spain.

TCRdb's copy holds only in-frame clones and misses some; the assay was immunoSEQ multiplex PCR. The sample consists of over 90,000 clones, around nine tenths of them appearing once. The CDR3 contains 16 residues. The V and J ends lost 0 bases and 0 bases respectively, with 10 bases between them. Germline CDR1 SGHRS, CDR2 YFSETQ. What was sequenced was peripheral blood. The chain couples TRBV5-1 to TRBJ1-3, with D perhaps TRBD1 (6 bases). The TCR originated in a woman between 70 and 85 years old with acute or convalescent COVID-19. DNA of the CDR3: TGCGCCAGCAGCTTGGGCGGACAGTTCTCTGGAAACACCATATATTTT. Translation: CASSLGGQFSGNTIYF.